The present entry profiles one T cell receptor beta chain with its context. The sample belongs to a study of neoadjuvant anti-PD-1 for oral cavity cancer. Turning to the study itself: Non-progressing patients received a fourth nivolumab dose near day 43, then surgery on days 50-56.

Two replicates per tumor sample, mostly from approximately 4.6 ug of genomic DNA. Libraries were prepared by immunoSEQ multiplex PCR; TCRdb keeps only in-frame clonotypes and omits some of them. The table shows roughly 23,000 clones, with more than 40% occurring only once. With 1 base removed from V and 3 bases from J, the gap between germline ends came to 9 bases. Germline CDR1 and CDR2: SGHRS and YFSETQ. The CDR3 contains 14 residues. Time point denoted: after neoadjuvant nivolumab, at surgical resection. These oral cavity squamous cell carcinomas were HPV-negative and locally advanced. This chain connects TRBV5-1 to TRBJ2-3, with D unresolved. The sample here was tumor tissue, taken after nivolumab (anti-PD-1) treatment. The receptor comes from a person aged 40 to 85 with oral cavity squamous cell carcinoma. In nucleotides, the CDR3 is TGCGCCAGCAGCTTGATCGGCCTTACAGATACGCAGTATTTT. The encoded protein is CASSLIGLTDTQYF.